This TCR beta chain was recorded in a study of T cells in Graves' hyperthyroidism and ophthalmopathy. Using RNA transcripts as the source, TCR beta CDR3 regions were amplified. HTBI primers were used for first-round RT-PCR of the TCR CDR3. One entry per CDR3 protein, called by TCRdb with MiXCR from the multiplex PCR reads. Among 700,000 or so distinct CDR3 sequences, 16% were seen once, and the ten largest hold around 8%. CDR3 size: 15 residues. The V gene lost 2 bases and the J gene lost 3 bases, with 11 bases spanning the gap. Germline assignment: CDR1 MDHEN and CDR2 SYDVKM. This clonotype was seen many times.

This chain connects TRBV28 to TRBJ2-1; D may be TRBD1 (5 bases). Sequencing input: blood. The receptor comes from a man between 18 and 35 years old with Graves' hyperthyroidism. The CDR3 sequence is CASSLIGASYNEQFF. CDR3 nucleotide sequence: TGTGCCAGCAGTTTAATAGGGGCCAGCTACAATGAGCAGTTCTTC.